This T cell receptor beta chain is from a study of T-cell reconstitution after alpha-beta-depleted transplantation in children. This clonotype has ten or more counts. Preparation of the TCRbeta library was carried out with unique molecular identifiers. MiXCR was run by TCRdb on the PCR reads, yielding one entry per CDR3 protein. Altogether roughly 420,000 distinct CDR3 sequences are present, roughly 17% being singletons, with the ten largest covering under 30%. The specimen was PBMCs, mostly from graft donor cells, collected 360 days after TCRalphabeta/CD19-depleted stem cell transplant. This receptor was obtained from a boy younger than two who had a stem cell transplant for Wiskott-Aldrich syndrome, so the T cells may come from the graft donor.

The CDR3 loop is CASSQGGTGVYEQYF. In nucleotides, the CDR3 is TGCGCCAGCAGCCAAGGAGGGACAGGGGTCTACGAGCAGTACTTC. The rearrangement joins TRBV4-1 to TRBJ2-7, with TRBD1 matching 10 bases. The germline CDR1 and CDR2 sequences are MGHRA and YSYEKL. With V trimmed by 1 base and J by 3 bases, 3 bases remained unmatched. The CDR3 has 15 amino acids.